The 8 T cell receptor beta chains in this list originate from one sample, sequenced in a study of blood T cell repertoires in COVID-19. Method: immunoSEQ multiplex PCR; TCRdb's copy keeps in-frame clones and lacks some. Among under 300,000 clones listed, around 90% were seen once. The sequencing sample was made of peripheral blood. These receptor sequences come from a man under 40 with COVID-19, enrolled during active disease.

This chain uses TRBV5-1 with TRBJ1-6; no clear D gene. This CDR3 is 18 amino acids long. Trimming cost V 0 bases and J 3 bases, with 16 bases left between them. Germline CDR1 reads SGHRS; CDR2 reads YFSETQ. The CDR3 protein is CASSLEIGSSGYNSPLHF. In DNA form, the CDR3 reads TGCGCCAGCAGCTTGGAGATTGGCAGTTCGGGCTATAATTCACCCCTCCACTTT.

The chain employs TRBV9 and TRBJ1-2; 7 bases are a match to TRBD1. The junction had 5 bases not matched to a gene; V was cut back by 0 bases and J by 3 bases. CDR3 length: 15 amino acids. Per germline, CDR1 SGDLS and CDR2 YYNGEE. The CDR3: CASSVGIGGYYGYTF. In nucleotides, the CDR3 is TGTGCCAGCAGCGTAGGAATAGGGGGCTACTATGGCTACACCTTC.

The sample holds one count of this clone. The rearrangement uses TRBV7-9 and TRBJ2-1; 9 bases match TRBD1. Germline values: CDR1 SEHNR, CDR2 FQNEAQ (reference sequence). This CDR3 spans 15 amino acids. Losses at the gene ends were 3 bases for V and 8 bases for J; bases not matched to a gene: 8. DNA of the CDR3: TGTGCCAGCAGCTTTGGACAGGGGACGCGAGATGAGCAGTTCTTC. Translated, it gives CASSFGQGTRDEQFF.

The rearrangement links TRBV5-1 to TRBJ1-1; 7 bases align to TRBD1. The CDR3 totals 16 residues. Losses at the gene ends were 1 base for V and 1 base for J; bases not matched to a gene: 7. From germline, CDR1 is SGHRS and CDR2 YFSETQ. The CDR3 reads CASSLTLGQQNTEAFF. The DNA of the CDR3 is TGCGCCAGCAGCTTGACCCTGGGACAGCAGAACACTGAAGCTTTCTTT. The variable domain in full, completed from reference TRBV5-1 and TRBJ1-1, reads KAGVTQTPRYLIKTRGQQVTLSCSPISGHRSVSWYQQTPGQGLQFLFEYFSETQRNKGNFPGRFSGRQFSNSRSEMNVSTLELGDSALYLCASSLTLGQQNTEAFFGQGTRLTVV.

The chain couples TRBV2 to TRBJ2-5; 7 nucleotides line up with TRBD2. This CDR3 comprises 14 residues. The germline V gene has CDR1 SNHLY and CDR2 FYNNEI. Trimming cost V 8 bases and J 2 bases; bases outside gene matches: 8. CDR3 loop: CASSGGRAQETQYF. The DNA for the CDR3 is TGTGCCAGCTCGGGGGGAAGGGCTCAAGAGACCCAGTACTTC.

J is TRBJ2-2 and V is TRBV5-5, with a weak D call TRBD1 (6 bases). V dropped 6 bases and J dropped 1 base, with 13 bases sitting between them. CDR3 length: 15 residues. Per germline, CDR1 SGHKS and CDR2 YYEKEE (reference sequence). CDR3 residues: CASNKGEMNTGELFF. CDR3 DNA: TGTGCCAGCAACAAGGGGGAGATGAACACCGGGGAGCTGTTTTTT.

CDR3: CASSQVQGPFSGNTIYF. Written as DNA, the CDR3 is TGCGCCAGCAGCCAAGTACAGGGTCCCTTCTCTGGAAACACCATATATTTT. This rearrangement joins TRBV4-1 to TRBJ1-3, with D possibly matching TRBD1 (6 bases). Germline V CDR1 and CDR2: MGHRA, YSYEKL. V lost 1 base, J lost 0 bases, and 13 bases lay in between. The CDR3 has 17 amino acids.

The chain joins TRBV6-5 to TRBJ1-1; D perhaps matches TRBD1 (6 bases). CDR1 is MNHEY, CDR2 SVGAGI, per germline. The V and J ends lost 2 bases and 0 bases respectively, with 7 bases between them. This CDR3 has 14 residues. The CDR3 coding sequence is TGTGCCAGCAGTTACAGGGACATGAACACTGAAGCTTTCTTT. Amino acids: CASSYRDMNTEAFF.